Listed below are T cell receptor beta chains from one sample, sequenced in a study of T cells expressing NK-cell markers. Using the 5' RACE reads, TCRdb records one entry per CDR3 protein without DNA. The sample holds some 280,000 distinct CDR3 sequences. Sequenced input: blood T cells: a sorted CD56 or NKG2C T cell subset, CD4+ or CD8+ T cells, or bulk PBMC T cells (not recorded which). These receptors came from a man between 18 and 35 years old in good health. Each CDR3 is given with its conserved first and last residue.

v_call	j_call	cdr3_aa
TRBV6-5	TRBJ2-3	CASSYSWTTDTQYF
TRBV28	TRBJ2-5	CASSLYRGPQETQYF
TRBV27	TRBJ2-3	CASSLPKSAGVLDTQYF
TRBV12-3/TRBV12-4	TRBJ1-2	CASRDSDIGVYGYTF
TRBV6-1	TRBJ2-3	CASKGQPSTDTQYF
TRBV6-5	TRBJ2-6	CASSYSGGQSGANVLTF
TRBV7-8	TRBJ2-7	CASSLRTDSSYEQYF
TRBV12-3/TRBV12-4	TRBJ2-1	CASSPNSGRIAKYNEQFF
TRBV24-1	TRBJ2-1	CATSDPRPGLAGYNEQFF
TRBV6-5	TRBJ2-7	CASSYTVSSGSIYEQYF
TRBV30	TRBJ1-3	CAWTQGTSGNTIYF
TRBV25-1	TRBJ2-5	CASSDGRELGETQYF
TRBV25-1	TRBJ2-2	CASSATATGELFF
TRBV12-3/TRBV12-4	TRBJ2-2	CASALAGGPGELFF
TRBV7-2	TRBJ2-2	CASSFRIANTGELFF